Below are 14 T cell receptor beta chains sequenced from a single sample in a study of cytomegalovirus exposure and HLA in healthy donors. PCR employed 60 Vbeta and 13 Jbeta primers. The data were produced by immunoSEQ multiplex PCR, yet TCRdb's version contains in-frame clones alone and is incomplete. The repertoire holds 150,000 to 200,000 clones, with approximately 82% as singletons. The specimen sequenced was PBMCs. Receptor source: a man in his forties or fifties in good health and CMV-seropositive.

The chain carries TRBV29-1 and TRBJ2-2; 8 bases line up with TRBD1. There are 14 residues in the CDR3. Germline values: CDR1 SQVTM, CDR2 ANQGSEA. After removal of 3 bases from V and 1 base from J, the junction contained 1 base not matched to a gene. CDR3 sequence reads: CSVDTGGNTGELFF. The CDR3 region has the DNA TGCAGCGTTGATACAGGGGGGAACACCGGGGAGCTGTTTTTT.

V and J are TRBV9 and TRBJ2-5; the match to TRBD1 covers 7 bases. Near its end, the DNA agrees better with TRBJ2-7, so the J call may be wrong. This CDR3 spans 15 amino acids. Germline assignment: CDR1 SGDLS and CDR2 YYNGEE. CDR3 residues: CASSASGQVNNEQYF. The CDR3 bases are TGTGCCAGCAGCGCATCAGGACAGGTGAACAACGAGCAGTACTTC.

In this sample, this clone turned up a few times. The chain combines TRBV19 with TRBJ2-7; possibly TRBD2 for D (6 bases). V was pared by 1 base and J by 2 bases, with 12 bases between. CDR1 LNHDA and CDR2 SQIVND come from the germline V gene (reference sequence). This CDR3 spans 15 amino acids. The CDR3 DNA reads TGTGCCAGTAGTATAGTTAGCGGCGCCACCTACGAGCAGTACTTC. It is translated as CASSIVSGATYEQYF. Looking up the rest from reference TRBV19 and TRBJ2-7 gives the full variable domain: DGGITQSPKYLFRKEGQNVTLSCEQNLNHDAMYWYRQDPGQGLRLIYYSQIVNDFQKGDIAEGYSVSREKKESFPLTVTSAQKNPTAFYLCASSIVSGATYEQYFGPGTRLTVT.

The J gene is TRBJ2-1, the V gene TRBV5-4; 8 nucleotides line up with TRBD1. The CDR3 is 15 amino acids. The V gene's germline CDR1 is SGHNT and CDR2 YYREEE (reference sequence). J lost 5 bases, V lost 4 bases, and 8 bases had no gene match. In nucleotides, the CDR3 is TGTGCCAGCAGCATTCCGGGACAGGATAACAATGAGCAGTTCTTC. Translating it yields CASSIPGQDNNEQFF. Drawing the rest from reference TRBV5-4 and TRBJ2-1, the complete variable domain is ETGVTQSPTHLIKTRGQQVTLRCSSQSGHNTVSWYQQALGQGPQFIFQYYREEENGRGNFPPRFSGLQFPNYSSELNVNALELDDSALYLCASSIPGQDNNEQFFGPGTRLTVL.

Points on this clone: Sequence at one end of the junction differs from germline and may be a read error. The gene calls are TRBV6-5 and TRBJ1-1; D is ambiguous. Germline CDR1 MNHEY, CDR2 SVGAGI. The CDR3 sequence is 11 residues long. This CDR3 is CASSYAAEERF. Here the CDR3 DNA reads TGTGCCAGCAGTTACGCGGCGGAGGAAAGGTTT.

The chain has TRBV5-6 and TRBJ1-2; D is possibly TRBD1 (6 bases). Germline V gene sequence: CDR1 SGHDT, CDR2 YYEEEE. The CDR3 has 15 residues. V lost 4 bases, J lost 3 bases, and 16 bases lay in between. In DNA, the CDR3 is TGTGCCAGCAGCGCGGGCCGACAGGTCTACTATGGCTACACCTTC. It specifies CASSAGRQVYYGYTF.

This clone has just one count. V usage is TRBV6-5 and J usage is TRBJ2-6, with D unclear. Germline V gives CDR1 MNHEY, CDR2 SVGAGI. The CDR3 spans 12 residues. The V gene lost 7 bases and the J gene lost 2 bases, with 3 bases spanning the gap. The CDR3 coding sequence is TGTGCCAGCACTACTGGGGCCAACGTCCTGACTTTC. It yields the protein CASTTGANVLTF.

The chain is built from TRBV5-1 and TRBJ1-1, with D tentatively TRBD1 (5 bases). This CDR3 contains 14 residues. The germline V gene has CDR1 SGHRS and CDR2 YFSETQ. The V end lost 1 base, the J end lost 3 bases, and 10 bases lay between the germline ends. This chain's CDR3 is CASSLTGGDTEAFF. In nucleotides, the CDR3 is TGCGCCAGCAGCTTGACAGGTGGGGACACTGAAGCTTTCTTT. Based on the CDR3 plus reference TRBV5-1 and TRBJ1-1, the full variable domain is KAGVTQTPRYLIKTRGQQVTLSCSPISGHRSVSWYQQTPGQGLQFLFEYFSETQRNKGNFPGRFSGRQFSNSRSEMNVSTLELGDSALYLCASSLTGGDTEAFFGQGTRLTVV.

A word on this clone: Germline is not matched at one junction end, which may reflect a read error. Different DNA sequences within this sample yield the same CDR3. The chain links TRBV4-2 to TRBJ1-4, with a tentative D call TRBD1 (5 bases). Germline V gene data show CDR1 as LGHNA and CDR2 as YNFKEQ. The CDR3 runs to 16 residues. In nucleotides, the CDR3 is TGTGCCAGCAGCCAGACAGCAGGTACAACTAATGAAAAACTTTTTTTT. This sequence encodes CASSQTAGTTNEKLFF.

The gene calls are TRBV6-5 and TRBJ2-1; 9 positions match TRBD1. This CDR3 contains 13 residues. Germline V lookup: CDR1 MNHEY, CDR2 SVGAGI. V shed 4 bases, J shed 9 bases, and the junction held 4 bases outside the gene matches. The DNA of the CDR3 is TGTGCCAGCAGTTTCGGACAGGGGCTTGAGCAGTTCTTC. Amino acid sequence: CASSFGQGLEQFF.

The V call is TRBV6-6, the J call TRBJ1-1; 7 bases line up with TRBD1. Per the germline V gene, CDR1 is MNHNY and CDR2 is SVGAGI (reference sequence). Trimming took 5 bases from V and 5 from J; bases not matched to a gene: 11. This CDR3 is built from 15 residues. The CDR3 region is CASSDLDRVGTEAFF. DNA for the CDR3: TGTGCCAGCAGTGACCTTGACAGGGTGGGTACTGAAGCTTTCTTT.

The CDR3 reads CSVEGGGSEAFF. CDR3 nucleotide sequence: TGCAGCGTTGAAGGGGGCGGCTCTGAAGCTTTCTTT. The gene calls are TRBV29-1 and TRBJ1-1; tentatively, D is TRBD1 (5 bases). CDR1 is SQVTM, CDR2 ANQGSEA, per germline. V gave up 1 base and J gave up 6 bases, with 9 bases separating them. The CDR3 runs 12 residues.

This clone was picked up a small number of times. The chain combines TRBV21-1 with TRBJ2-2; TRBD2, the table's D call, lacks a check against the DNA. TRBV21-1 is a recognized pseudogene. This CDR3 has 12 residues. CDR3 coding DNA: TGTGCCCTTACGGCGAACACCGGGGAGCTGTTTTTT. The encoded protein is CALTANTGELFF.

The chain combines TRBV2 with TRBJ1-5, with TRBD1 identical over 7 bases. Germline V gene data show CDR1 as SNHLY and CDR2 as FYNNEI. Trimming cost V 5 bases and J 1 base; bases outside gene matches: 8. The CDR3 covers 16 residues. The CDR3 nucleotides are TGTGCCAGCAGTAGTCAGGGGGTAAGGAGCAATCAGCCCCAGCATTTT. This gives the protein CASSSQGVRSNQPQHF.